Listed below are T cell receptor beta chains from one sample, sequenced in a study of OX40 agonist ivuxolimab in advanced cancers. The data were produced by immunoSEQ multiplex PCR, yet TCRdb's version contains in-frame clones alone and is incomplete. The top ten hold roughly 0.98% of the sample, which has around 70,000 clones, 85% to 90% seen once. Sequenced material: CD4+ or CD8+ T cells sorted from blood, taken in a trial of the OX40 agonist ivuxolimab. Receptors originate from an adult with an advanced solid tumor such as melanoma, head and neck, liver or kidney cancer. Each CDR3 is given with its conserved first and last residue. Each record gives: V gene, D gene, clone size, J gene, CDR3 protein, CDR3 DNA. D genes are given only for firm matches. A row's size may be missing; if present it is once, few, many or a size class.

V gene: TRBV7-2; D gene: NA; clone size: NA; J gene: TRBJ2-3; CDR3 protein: CASSSLASRSTDTQYF; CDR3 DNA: TGTGCCAGCAGCTCCTTAGCGTCTCGAAGCACAGATACGCAGTATTTT
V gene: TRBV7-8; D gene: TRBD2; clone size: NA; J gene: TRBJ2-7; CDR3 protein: CASSLAIGTSGSLYEQYF; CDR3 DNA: TGTGCCAGCAGCTTAGCGATAGGGACTAGCGGGAGTTTGTACGAGCAGTACTTC
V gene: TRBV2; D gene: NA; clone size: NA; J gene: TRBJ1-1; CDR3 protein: CASSEVPSANTEAFF; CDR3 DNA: TGTGCCAGCAGTGAAGTCCCCTCAGCGAACACTGAAGCTTTCTTT
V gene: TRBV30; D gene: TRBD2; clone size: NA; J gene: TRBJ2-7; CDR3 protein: CAWGTSGSTGQYF; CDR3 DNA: TGTGCCTGGGGGACTAGCGGGAGTACGGGGCAGTACTTC
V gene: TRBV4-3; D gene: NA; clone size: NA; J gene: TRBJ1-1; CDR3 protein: CASSQTTPWVTEAFF; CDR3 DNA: TGCGCCAGCAGCCAAACTACCCCTTGGGTGACTGAAGCTTTCTTT
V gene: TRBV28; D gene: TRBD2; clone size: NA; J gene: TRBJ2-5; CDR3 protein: CASSLWTSGLETQYF; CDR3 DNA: TGTGCCAGCAGTTTATGGACTAGCGGTTTGGAGACCCAGTACTTC
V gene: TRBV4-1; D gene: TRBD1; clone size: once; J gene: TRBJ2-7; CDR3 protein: CASSLYTGVSSYEQYF; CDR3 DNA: TGCGCCAGCAGCCTTTATACAGGGGTAAGCTCCTACGAGCAGTACTTC
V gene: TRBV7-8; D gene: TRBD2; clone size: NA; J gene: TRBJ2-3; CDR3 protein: CASSLLLAGALTDTQYF; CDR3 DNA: TGTGCCAGCAGCTTATTACTAGCGGGAGCCCTCACAGATACGCAGTATTTT
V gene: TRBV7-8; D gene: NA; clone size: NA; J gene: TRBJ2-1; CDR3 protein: CASSLDRDVRGNEQFF; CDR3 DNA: TGTGCCAGCAGCTTAGATAGGGACGTCAGAGGGAATGAGCAGTTCTTC
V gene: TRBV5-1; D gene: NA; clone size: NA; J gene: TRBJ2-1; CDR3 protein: CASSPFGGTSYNEQFF; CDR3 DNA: TGCGCCAGCAGCCCCTTCGGCGGGACCTCCTACAATGAGCAGTTCTTC
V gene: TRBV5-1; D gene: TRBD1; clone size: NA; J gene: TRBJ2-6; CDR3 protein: CASSQGQGKAAGANVLTF; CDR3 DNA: TGCGCCAGCAGCCAAGGACAGGGAAAGGCCGCTGGGGCCAACGTCCTGACTTTC
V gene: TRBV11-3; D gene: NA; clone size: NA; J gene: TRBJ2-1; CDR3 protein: CASSLVGRSSYNEQFF; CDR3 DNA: TGTGCCAGCAGCTTAGTGGGGCGGAGCTCCTACAATGAGCAGTTCTTC
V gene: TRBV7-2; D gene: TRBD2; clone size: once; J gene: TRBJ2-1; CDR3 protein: CASSNWGTTNNEQFF; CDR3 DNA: TGTGCCAGCAGCAACTGGGGGACTACTAACAATGAGCAGTTCTTC
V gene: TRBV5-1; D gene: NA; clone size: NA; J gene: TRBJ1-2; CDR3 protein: CASSLAVGQGRSYGYTF; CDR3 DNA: TGCGCCAGCAGCTTGGCCGTGGGTCAGGGCAGGAGCTATGGCTACACCTTC
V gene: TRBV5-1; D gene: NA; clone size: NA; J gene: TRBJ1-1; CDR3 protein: CASSYATTTRTEAFF; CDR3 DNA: TGCGCCAGCAGCTACGCGACTACAACGAGAACTGAAGCTTTCTTT
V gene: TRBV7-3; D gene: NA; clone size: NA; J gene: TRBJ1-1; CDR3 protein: CASSLSQAMNTEAFF; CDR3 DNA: TGTGCCAGCAGCCTAAGCCAGGCGATGAACACTGAAGCTTTCTTT
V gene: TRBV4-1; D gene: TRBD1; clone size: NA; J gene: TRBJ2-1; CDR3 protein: CASSQDRDRGTRSYNEQFF; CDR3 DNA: TGCGCCAGCAGCCAAGATCGGGACAGGGGGACGAGGTCCTACAATGAGCAGTTCTTC
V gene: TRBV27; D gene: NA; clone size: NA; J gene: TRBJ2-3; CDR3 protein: CASRQMTASTDTQYF; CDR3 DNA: TGTGCCAGCCGACAAATGACAGCTAGCACAGATACGCAGTATTTT
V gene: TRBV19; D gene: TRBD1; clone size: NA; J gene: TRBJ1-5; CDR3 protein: CASSISGGGQPQHF; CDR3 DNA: TGTGCCAGTAGTATATCAGGGGGCGGTCAGCCCCAGCATTTT
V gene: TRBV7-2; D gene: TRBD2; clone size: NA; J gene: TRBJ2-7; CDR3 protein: CASSISGRGGEQYF; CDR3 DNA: TGTGCCAGCAGCATTAGCGGGAGGGGTGGCGAGCAGTACTTC
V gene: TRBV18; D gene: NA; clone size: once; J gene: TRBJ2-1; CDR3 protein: CASSPPGGRDNEQFF; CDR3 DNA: TGTGCCAGCTCACCACCGGGGGGGCGCGACAATGAGCAGTTCTTC
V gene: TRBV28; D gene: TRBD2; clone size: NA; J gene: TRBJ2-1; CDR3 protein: CASSSTSGRNEQFF; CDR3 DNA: TGTGCCAGCAGTTCGACTAGCGGGAGAAATGAGCAGTTCTTC
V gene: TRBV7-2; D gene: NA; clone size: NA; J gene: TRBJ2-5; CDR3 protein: CASSLLEKETQYF; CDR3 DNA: TGTGCCAGCAGCTTACTAGAGAAAGAGACCCAGTACTTC
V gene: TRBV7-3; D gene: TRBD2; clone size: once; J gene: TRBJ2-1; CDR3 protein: CASSPRAGASYNEQFF; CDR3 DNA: TGTGCCAGCAGCCCTCGTGCGGGAGCGTCCTACAATGAGCAGTTCTTC
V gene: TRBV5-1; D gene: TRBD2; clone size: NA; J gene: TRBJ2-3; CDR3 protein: CASSPTSGPLTDTQYF; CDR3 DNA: TGCGCCAGCAGCCCGACTAGCGGGCCGCTCACAGATACGCAGTATTTT
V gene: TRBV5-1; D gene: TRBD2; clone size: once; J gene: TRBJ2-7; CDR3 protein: CASSLGGRASYEQYF; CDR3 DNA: TGCGCCAGCAGCTTAGGCGGGAGGGCCTCATACGAGCAGTACTTC
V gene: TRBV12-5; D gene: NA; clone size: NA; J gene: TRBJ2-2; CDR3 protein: CASGPDGTNTGELFF; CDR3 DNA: TGTGCTAGTGGTCCCGACGGGACGAACACCGGGGAGCTGTTTTTT
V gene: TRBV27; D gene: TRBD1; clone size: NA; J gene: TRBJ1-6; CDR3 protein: CASTPGQGHSPLHF; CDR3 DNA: TGTGCCAGCACCCCGGGACAGGGTCATTCACCCCTCCACTTT
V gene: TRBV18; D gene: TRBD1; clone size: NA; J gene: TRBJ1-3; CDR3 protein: CASSQQGAPGNTIYF; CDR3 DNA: TGTGCCAGCTCGCAACAGGGGGCGCCGGGAAACACCATATATTTT
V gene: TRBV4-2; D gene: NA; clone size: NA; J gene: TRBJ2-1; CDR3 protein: CASSQDLTGEQFF; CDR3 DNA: TGTGCCAGCAGCCAAGATCTGACCGGGGAGCAGTTCTTC
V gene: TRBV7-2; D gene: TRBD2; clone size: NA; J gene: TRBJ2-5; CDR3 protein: CASSPGTSRYQETQYF; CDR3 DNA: TGTGCCAGCAGCCCCGGGACTAGTCGGTACCAAGAGACCCAGTACTTC
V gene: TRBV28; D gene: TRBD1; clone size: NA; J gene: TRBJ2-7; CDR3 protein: CASSLGTGGPSYEQYF; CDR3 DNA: TGTGCCAGCAGTTTAGGGACAGGGGGGCCTTCCTACGAGCAGTACTTC
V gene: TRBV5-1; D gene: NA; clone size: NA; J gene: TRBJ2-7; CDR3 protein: CASSLQDPNYEQYF; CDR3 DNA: TGCGCCAGCAGCTTGCAGGATCCAAACTACGAGCAGTACTTC
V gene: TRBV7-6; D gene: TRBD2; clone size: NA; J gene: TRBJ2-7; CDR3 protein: CASSPRGGGSYEQYF; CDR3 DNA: TGTGCCAGCAGCCCACGGGGGGGAGGCTCCTACGAGCAGTACTTC
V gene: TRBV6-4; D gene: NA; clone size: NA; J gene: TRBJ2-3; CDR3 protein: CASTENWGADTQYF; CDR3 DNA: TGTGCCAGCACCGAGAATTGGGGTGCCGATACGCAGTATTTT
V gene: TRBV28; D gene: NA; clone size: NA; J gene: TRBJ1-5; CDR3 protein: CASSLRNQPQHF; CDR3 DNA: TGTGCCAGCAGCCTAAGGAATCAGCCCCAGCATTTT
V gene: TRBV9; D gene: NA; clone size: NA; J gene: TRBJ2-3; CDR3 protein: CASSVAADTQYF; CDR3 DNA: TGTGCCAGCAGCGTAGCTGCAGATACGCAGTATTTT
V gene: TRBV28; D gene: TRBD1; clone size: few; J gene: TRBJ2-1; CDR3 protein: CASSPWTGSYNEQFF; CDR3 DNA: TGTGCCAGCAGTCCCTGGACAGGTTCCTACAATGAGCAGTTCTTC
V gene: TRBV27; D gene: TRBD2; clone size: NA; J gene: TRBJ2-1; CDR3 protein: CASSTSGNYNEQFF; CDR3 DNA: TGTGCCAGCAGCACTAGCGGGAACTACAATGAGCAGTTCTTC
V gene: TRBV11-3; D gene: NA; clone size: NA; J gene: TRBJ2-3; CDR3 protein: CASSPSSRNTQYF; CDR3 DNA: TGTGCCAGCAGCCCATCGTCCCGTAATACGCAGTATTTT
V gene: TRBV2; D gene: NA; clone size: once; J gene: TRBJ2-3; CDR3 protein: CASSLNPGRVTDTQYF; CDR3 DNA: TGTGCCAGCAGTCTAAATCCGGGACGGGTCACAGATACGCAGTATTTT
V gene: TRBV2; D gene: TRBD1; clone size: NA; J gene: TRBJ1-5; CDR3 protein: CASSTGTGVYSNQPQHF; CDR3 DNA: TGTGCCAGCAGTACCGGGACAGGGGTCTATAGCAATCAGCCCCAGCATTTT
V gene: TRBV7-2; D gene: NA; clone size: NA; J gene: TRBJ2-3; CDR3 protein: CASSTPRGTDTQYF; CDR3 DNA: TGTGCCAGCAGCACCCCACGGGGTACAGATACGCAGTATTTT
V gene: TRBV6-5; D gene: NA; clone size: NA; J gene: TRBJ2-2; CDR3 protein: CASSYRQGKAGELFF; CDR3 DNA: TGTGCCAGCAGTTACCGGCAGGGGAAGGCCGGGGAGCTGTTTTTT
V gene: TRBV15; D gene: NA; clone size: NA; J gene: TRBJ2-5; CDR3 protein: CATSRDLGRQETQYF; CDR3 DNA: TGTGCCACCAGCAGAGATTTGGGAAGGCAAGAGACCCAGTACTTC
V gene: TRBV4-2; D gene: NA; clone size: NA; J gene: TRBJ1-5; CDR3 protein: CASSQEGLAGIQPQHF; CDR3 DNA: TGTGCCAGCAGCCAAGAGGGGCTTGCGGGGATCCAGCCCCAGCATTTT
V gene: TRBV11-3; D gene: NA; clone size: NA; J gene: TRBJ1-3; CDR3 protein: CASSLRKGGNTIYF; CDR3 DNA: TGTGCCAGCAGCTTACGGAAGGGGGGAAACACCATATATTTT
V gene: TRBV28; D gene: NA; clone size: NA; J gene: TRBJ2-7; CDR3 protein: CASSFNRDPSIF; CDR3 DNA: TGTGCCAGCAGTTTTAACAGGGACCCCTCGATTTTC
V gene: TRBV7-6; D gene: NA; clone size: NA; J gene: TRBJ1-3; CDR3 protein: CASSHDLGSGNTIYF; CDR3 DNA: TGTGCCAGCAGCCATGACCTGGGCTCTGGAAACACCATATATTTT
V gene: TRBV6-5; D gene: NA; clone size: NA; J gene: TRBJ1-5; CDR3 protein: CASSFSRASNQPQHF; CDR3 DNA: TGTGCCAGCAGTTTCAGCAGGGCTAGCAATCAGCCCCAGCATTTT
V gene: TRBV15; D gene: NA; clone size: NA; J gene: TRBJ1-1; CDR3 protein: CATSRARGNVLNTEAFF; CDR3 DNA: TGTGCCACCAGCAGAGCTCGGGGAAATGTATTGAACACTGAAGCTTTCTTT
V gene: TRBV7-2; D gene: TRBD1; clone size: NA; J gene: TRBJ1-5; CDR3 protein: CASSLKKLTGGASNQPQHF; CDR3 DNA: TGTGCCAGCAGCCTAAAGAAATTGACAGGGGGCGCGAGCAATCAGCCCCAGCATTTT
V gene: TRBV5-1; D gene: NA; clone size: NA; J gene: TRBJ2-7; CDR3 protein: CASSLGHTGLGEQYF; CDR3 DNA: TGCGCCAGCAGCTTGGGGCATACAGGGCTCGGCGAGCAGTACTTC
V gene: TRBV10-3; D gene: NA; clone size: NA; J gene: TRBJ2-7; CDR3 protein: CAISGGAAGSYEQYF; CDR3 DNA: TGTGCCATCAGTGGGGGGGCCGCGGGCTCCTACGAGCAGTACTTC
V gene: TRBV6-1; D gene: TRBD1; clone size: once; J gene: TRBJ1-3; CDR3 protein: CASTRGTVGNTIYF; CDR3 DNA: TGTGCCAGCACCCGTGGGACAGTTGGAAACACCATATATTTT
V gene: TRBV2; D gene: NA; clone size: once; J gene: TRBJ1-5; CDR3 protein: CASQMGAEKGNQPQHF; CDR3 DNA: TGTGCCAGCCAGATGGGTGCAGAGAAGGGCAATCAGCCCCAGCATTTT
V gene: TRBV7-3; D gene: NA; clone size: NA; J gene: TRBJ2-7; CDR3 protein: CASSLGRGAYEQYF; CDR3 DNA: TGTGCCAGCAGCTTGGGCAGGGGAGCCTACGAGCAGTACTTC
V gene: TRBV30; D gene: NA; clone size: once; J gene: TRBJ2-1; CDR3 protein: CAWSGDPYNEQFF; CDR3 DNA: TGTGCCTGGAGTGGAGATCCCTACAATGAGCAGTTCTTC
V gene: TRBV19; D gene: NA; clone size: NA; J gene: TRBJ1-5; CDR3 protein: CASSRTVNQPQHF; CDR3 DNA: TGTGCCAGTAGTCGGACAGTTAATCAGCCCCAGCATTTT
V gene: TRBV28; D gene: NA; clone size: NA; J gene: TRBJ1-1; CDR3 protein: CASSLGGSGTEAFF; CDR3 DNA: TGTGCCAGCAGTTTAGGGGGCTCGGGCACTGAAGCTTTCTTT